This T cell receptor beta chain was found in a study of shared clonotypes between healthy human individuals. Overall study findings and caveats: The sampled material consisted only of blood, and tissue repertoires are likely to differ.

For each subset, genomic DNA was distributed in equal portions over several immunoSEQ plates. Loaded into unsorted PBMC replicate PCRs was approximately 320 ng DNA, tens of thousands of T cell genomes. Assay used: immunoSEQ multiplex PCR; TCRdb lists only in-frame clones, some missing. The sample consists of about half a million clones, 79% of them appearing once. All participating donors were Caucasian adults from Nashville, Tennessee. Concerning this clone itself: Its antigen is unknown.

This CDR3 comprises 15 residues. J lost 0 bases, V lost 6 bases, and 7 bases had no gene match. The germline CDR1 and CDR2 sequences are SQVTM and ANQGSEA. Sequencing was carried out using PBMCs. The clonotype originates from a middle-aged woman in good health. Some clones in this sample may be carry-over from other donors' samples. The chain combines TRBV29-1 with TRBJ1-4, with TRBD1 matching over 7 bases. The CDR3 sequence is CSVVSTGATNEKLFF. The DNA for the CDR3 is TGCAGCGTCGTGAGCACAGGGGCAACTAATGAAAAACTGTTTTTT.